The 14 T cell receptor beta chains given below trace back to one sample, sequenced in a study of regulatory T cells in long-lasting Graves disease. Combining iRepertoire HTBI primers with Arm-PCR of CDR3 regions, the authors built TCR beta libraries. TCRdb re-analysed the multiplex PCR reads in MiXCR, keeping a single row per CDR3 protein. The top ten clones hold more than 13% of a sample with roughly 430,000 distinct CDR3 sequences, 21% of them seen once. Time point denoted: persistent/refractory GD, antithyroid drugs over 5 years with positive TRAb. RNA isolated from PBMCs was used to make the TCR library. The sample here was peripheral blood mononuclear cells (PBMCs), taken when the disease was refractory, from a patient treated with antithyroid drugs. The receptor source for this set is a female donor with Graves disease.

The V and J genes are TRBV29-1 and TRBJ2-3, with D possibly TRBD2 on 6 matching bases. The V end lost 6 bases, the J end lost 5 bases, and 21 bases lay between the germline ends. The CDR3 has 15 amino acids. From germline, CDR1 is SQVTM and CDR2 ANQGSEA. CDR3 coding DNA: TGCAGCGTCATCCCGACGGCGGGATGGGGAGATACGCAGTATTTT. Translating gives CSVIPTAGWGDTQYF.

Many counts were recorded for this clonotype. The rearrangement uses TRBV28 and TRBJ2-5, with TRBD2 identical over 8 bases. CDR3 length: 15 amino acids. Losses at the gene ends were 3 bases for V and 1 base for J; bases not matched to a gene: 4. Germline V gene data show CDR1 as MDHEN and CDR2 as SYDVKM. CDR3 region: CASSLLLAAQETQYF. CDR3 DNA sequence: TGTGCCAGCAGTTTGCTACTAGCGGCCCAAGAGACCCAGTACTTC. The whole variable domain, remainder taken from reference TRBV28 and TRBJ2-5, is DVKVTQSSRYLVKRTGEKVFLECVQDMDHENMFWYRQDPGLGLRLIYFSYDVKMKEKGDIPEGYSVSREKKERFSLILESASTNQTSMYLCASSLLLAAQETQYFGPGTRLLVL.

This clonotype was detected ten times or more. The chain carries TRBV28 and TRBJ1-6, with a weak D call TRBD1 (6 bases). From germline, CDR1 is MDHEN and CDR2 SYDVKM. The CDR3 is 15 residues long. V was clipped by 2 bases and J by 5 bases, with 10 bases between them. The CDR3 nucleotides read TGTGCCAGCAGTTTAGGGGGACAAAATAATTCACCCCTCCACTTT. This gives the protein CASSLGGQNNSPLHF.

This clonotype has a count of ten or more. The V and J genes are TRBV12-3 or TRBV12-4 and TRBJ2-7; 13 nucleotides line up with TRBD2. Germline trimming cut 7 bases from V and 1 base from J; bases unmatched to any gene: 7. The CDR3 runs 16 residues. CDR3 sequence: CASTMTSGRSSYEQYF. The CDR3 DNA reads TGTGCCAGCACTATGACTAGCGGGAGGTCGTCCTACGAGCAGTACTTC.

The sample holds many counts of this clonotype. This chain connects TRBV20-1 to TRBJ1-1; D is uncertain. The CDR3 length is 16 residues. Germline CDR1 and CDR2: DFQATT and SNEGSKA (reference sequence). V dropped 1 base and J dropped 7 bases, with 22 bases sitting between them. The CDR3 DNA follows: TGCAGTGCTAGAGGCCCCAGGCACCAGTTAGAGGTTGAAGCTTTCTTT. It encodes CSARGPRHQLEVEAFF.

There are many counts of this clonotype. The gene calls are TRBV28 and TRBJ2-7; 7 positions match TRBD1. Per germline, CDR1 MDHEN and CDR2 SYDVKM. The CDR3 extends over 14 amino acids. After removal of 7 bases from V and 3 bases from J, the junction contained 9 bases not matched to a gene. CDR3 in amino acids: CASKGHQGVYEQYF. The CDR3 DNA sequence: TGTGCCAGCAAAGGGCACCAGGGGGTCTACGAGCAGTACTTC. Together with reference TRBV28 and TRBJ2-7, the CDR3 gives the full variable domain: DVKVTQSSRYLVKRTGEKVFLECVQDMDHENMFWYRQDPGLGLRLIYFSYDVKMKEKGDIPEGYSVSREKKERFSLILESASTNQTSMYLCASKGHQGVYEQYFGPGTRLTVT.

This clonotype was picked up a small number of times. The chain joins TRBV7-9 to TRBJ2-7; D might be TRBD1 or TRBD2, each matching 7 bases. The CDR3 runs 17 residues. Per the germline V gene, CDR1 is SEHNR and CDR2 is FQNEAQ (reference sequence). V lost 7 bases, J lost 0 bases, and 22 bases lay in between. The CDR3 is CASTQGRGLHSSYEQYF. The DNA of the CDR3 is TGTGCCAGCACACAAGGGAGGGGGCTCCATAGCTCCTACGAGCAGTACTTC.

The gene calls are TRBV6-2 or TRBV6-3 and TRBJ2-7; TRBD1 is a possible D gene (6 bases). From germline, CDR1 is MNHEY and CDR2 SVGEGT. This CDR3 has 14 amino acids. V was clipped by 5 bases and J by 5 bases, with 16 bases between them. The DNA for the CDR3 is TGTGCCAGCAGTGTCCCCAGGGGAGCAAACGAGCAGTACTTC. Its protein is CASSVPRGANEQYF.

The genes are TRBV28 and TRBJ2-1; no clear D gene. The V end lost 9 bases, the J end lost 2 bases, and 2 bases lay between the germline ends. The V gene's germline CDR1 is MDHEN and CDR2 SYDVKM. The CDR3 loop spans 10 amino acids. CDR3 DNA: TGTGCCAGTCCCTACAATGAGCAGTTCTTC. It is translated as CASPYNEQFF.

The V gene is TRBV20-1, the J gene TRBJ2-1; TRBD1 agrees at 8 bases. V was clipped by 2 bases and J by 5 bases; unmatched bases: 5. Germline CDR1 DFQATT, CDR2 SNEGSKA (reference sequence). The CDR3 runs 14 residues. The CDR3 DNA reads TGCAGTGCTAGACCGGGACAGGACAACAATGAGCAGTTCTTC. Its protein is CSARPGQDNNEQFF.

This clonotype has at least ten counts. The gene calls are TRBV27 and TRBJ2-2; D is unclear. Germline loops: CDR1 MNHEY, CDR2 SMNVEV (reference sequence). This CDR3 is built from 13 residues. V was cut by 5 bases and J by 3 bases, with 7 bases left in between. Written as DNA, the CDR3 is TGTGCCAGCAGTCCCCACTACACCGGGGAGCTGTTTTTT. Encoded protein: CASSPHYTGELFF.

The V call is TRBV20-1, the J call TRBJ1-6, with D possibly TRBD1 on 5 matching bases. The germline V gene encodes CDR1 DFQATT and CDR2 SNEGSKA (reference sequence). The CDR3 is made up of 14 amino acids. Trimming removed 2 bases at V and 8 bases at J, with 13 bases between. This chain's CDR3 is CSARPRGGDSPLHF. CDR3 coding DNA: TGCAGTGCTAGACCCCGGGGGGGAGATTCACCCCTCCACTTT.

The CDR3 reads CASITKRPAGTDTQYF. CDR3 coding DNA: TGTGCCAGCATTACGAAGCGGCCCGCTGGCACAGATACGCAGTATTTT. This chain links TRBV6-2 or TRBV6-3 with TRBJ2-3; tentative D call: TRBD2 (5 bases). The CDR3 length is 16 residues. Germline V CDR1 and CDR2: MNHEY, SVGEGT. V gave up 7 bases and J gave up 1 base, with 18 bases separating them.

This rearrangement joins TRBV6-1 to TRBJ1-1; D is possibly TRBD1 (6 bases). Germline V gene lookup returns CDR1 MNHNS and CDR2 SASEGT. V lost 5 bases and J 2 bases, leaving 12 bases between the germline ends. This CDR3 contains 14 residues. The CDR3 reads CASSRRTANTEAFF. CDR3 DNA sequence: TGTGCCAGCAGTCGTAGGACAGCCAACACTGAAGCTTTCTTT.